This T cell receptor beta chain is from a study of post-analysis software for immune sequencing data. For the study at large: The patients showed relapsing-remitting, secondary progressive and progressive-relapsing multiple sclerosis courses.

The table lists this clonotype with a count of one. Antigen unknown. Compared with germline, one end of the junction differs, possibly owing to a read error. This CDR3 is built from 13 residues. Unique molecular identifiers had been added to the TCR beta cDNA libraries. Each CDR3 protein gets one entry after TCRdb re-called the PCR reads with MiXCR. The sample holds about 820,000 distinct CDR3 sequences, 53% seen once. Overall study results and limits: F measure grouped same-batch samples tightly together. Multiple sclerosis was associated with a significant reduction in normalized Chao1 diversity relative to controls. Roughly five TRBV segments were more frequent in patients than controls; TRBV5-6, TRBV5-1 and TRBV20-1 belonged to this group.

This sequence joins TRBV12-3 or TRBV12-4 and TRBJ1-2; weak D call: TRBD1 (6 bases). The sequence was collected from a girl aged 5 to 17 with multiple sclerosis. Sequenced input: blood. DNA of the CDR3: TGTGCCAGCCGTAACAGGGAAGGCTATGGCCACACCTTC. It specifies CASRNREGYGHTF.